The present entry profiles one T cell receptor beta chain with its context. As yet, its antigen is unknown. This sample was taken from a study of shared clonotypes between healthy human individuals. Overall study: Three plates each covered CD4 naive and memory; CD8 naive two, CD8 memory one. General study results and limits: A few donors showed sharing of approximately 5% of naive CD4 clonotypes. Despite large depth, rarefaction showed incomplete sorted-subset sequencing.

Assay: immunoSEQ multiplex PCR; the TCRdb copy retains only in-frame clones and omits some. The data hold about 2.4 million clones, with roughly 93% observed a single time. Germline values: CDR1 GTSNPN, CDR2 SVGIG (reference sequence). This CDR3 is 15 amino acids long. Source material: naive CD4+ T cells from PBMCs. This sample's subset: CD45RA+ positively selected. This clonotype was obtained from a man aged 18 to 30 in good health. Some clones in this sample may be carry-over from other donors' samples. The chain joins TRBV30 to TRBJ2-5; D is unresolved. The J call is uncertain, as TRBJ2-7 better fits the DNA end. The CDR3 spells CAWSGRLLSSYEQYF. CDR3 sequence (DNA): TGTGCCTGGAGTGGCCGTCTGCTGAGCTCCTACGAGCAGTACTTC.